This T cell receptor beta chain is from a study of T-cell memory formation after mild COVID-19. Overall study: Clustering of TCRs was largely donor specific. Findings and limits, study-wide: CD4+ contracting clones were found mainly in CM and EM, and CD8+ ones in EMRA. A second wave expanding day 15 to 37 was CD4+-biased; contracting clones were balanced.

TCR alpha and TCR beta cDNA libraries carrying sample barcodes and UMIs were produced by 5'RACE using constant-segment primers. TCRdb itself ran the 5' RACE reads through MiXCR, one entry per CDR3 protein. This table holds a few hundred thousand distinct CDR3 sequences, roughly 15% found once. The CDR3 has 20 amino acids. J was trimmed by 0 bases and V by 0 bases; bases with no gene match: 15. The germline V gene encodes CDR1 SQVTM and CDR2 ANQGSEA. This clonotype was seen more than once but under ten times. Antigen: not known. Sequencing used PBMCs or a T cell subset sorted from them (not recorded which). The chain is built from TRBV29-1 and TRBJ2-1; 9 nucleotides agree with TRBD2. The receptor comes from a man younger than 35 who had mild COVID-19 (a few samples of this study predate the infection). Cell type and time point are not known. The DNA for the CDR3 is TGCAGCGTTGAAGATCTCGTGTTGGCTAGCGGGGAAAGCTCCTACAATGAGCAGTTCTTC. Protein: CSVEDLVLASGESSYNEQFF.